This T cell receptor beta chain was documented in a study of blood T cell repertoires in COVID-19 (TCRdb year 2020). Background on the whole study: The collaborator samples originated in the United States, Italy and Spain and spanned the acute and convalescent phases of COVID-19. The prospective study material was composed of cDNA or gDNA derived from T cells, B-cell-depleted T cells, or PBMCs. Deeply sampled blood TCRbeta repertoires from subjects exposed to, actively infected with, or recovered from COVID-19 were included in the dataset. The repertoires were made available in a free public database intended to serve as a resource for research on the immune response to SARS-CoV-2. Samples came from the ongoing ImmuneRACE study (first 160 participants) plus 1,254 subjects from 6 global collaborators. The sample metadata nearly always contained a de-identified subject ID, COVID-19 status, age in years and sex. Where available, HLA class I and class II types were obtained from metadata supplied by the sample provider rather than from assay-based typing.

As concerns this clone: The antigen it binds to is not known. Within one base of it there is no much larger clone, and no base qualities were kept.

Results and caveats for the whole study, not just this receptor: The quantity of clinical and demographic metadata differed by source and by participant and was supplied without curation.

Germline trimming: 6 bases from V, 6 bases from J; junction bases outside gene matches: 9. There are 14 amino acids in the CDR3, from cysteine to phenylalanine inclusive. The retained sequence is limited to the CDR3, 42 bases, with the frame set at the first base. The germline V gene (reference sequence) gives CDR1 as MNHEY and CDR2 as SMNVEV. The immunoSEQ Assay, a bias-controlled multiplex PCR, was used to amplify TCRbeta CDR3 regions from genomic DNA. In the authors' own workflow: Nucleated cell counts per sample were estimated from amplification of reference gene primers within the assay. Sequence reads were collapsed and filtered to measure the absolute abundance of every unique TCRbeta CDR3 rearrangement. For each sample, productive Simpson clonality was calculated as the square root of Simpson's diversity index over productive rearrangements. TCRdb's version of the immuneACCESS table is confined to in-frame rearrangements and falls short of the full clone set. An unresolved V gene accounts for under half of the shortfall where checked; the remainder is of unknown origin. V and J calls and clone size are given by that table; D and trimming were obtained from the DNA. This sample comprises roughly 500,000 clones, approximately 85% of them detected only once. Jointly, the top ten make up 3.2% of the sample.

Whole blood was collected in K2EDTA tubes by collaborating institutions according to the institutions' own protocols. For TCRbeta analysis, collaborator samples were shipped as frozen whole blood, as isolated PBMCs, or as DNA extracted from either sample type. Sequenced input: peripheral blood. This sequence uses TRBV27 and TRBJ2-7, with 9 junctional bases fitting TRBD1. The sequence derives from a human donor in a cohort sampled during active COVID-19. The DNA sequence is as follows: TGTGCCAGCAGGCCGGGACAGGGACCAGTCGAGCAGTACTTC. Its protein reads: CASRPGQGPVEQYF.